This T cell receptor beta chain was sequenced for a study of T cell changes during pregnancy in multiple sclerosis. Measured with immunoSEQ multiplex PCR; TCRdb has only the in-frame clones, and not every one. The sample records fewer than 45,000 clones, 80% to 95% being singletons. The CDR3 covers 14 residues. V was trimmed by 4 bases and J by 2 bases, leaving 9 bases between them. The germline CDR1 and CDR2 sequences are LNHDA and SQIVND (reference sequence). V and J are TRBV19 and TRBJ1-5; unclear D gene. The source is a female donor with multiple sclerosis, enrolled in a pregnancy study. The material was CD4+ T cells from peripheral blood mononuclear cells, obtained in the first trimester of pregnancy. CDR3 nucleotides: TGTGCCAGTAGTAATCAGAGGGGCAATCAGCCCCAGCATTTT. It specifies CASSNQRGNQPQHF.